This T cell receptor (beta chain) originates from a study of blood T cell repertoires in COVID-19. Study-wide context: PBMCs, B-cell-depleted T cells, or T cells provided the cDNA or gDNA that made up the material.

The assay was immunoSEQ multiplex PCR, and TCRdb's table has in-frame clones only and misses some. The repertoire holds about 400,000 clones, with roughly 86% as singletons. Per the germline V gene, CDR1 is LGHNT and CDR2 is FRNRAP. V was pared by 6 bases and J by 8 bases, with 14 bases of the junction left unmatched. CDR3 length equals 16 residues. The chain recombines TRBV12-5 with TRBJ2-3; 10 bases match TRBD1. The clonotype was recovered from a woman aged 30 to 39 who had recovered from COVID-19. Sample: PBMCs or T cells enriched from blood (not recorded which). CDR3 in DNA: TGTGCTAGTGGGCCGTCGGGACAGGGGCTGACCTCTACGCAGTATTTT. Translation: CASGPSGQGLTSTQYF.